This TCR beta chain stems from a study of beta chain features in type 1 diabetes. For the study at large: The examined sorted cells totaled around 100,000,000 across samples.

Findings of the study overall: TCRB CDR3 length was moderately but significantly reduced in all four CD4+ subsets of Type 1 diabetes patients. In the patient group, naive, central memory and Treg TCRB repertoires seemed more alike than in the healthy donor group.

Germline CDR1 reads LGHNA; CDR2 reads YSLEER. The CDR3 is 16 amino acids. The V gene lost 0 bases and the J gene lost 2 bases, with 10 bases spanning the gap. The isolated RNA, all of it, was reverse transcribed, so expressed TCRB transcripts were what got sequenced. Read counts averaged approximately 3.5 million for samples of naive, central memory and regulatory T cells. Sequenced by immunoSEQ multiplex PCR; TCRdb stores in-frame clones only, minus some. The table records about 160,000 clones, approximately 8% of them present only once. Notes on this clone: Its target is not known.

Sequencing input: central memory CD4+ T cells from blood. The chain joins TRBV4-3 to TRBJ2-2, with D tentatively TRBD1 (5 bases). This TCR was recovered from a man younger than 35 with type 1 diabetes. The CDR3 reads CASSQDPTANTGELFF. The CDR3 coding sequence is TGCGCCAGCAGCCAAGATCCGACAGCAAACACCGGGGAGCTGTTTTTT.